The 7 T cell receptor beta chains below were found in one sample sequenced in a study of cytomegalovirus exposure and HLA in healthy donors. The PCR made use of 60 Vbeta and 13 Jbeta primers. TCRdb's table, derived via immunoSEQ multiplex PCR, lists solely in-frame clones and lacks some. The sample lists 30,000 or so clones, about 60% occurring once. The sample consisted of PBMCs. All receptors come from a man in his fifties in good health and CMV-seropositive.

The chain has TRBV29-1 and TRBJ2-2; TRBD1 matches at 10 bases. This CDR3 is 15 amino acids long. Germline lookup yields CDR1 SQVTM and CDR2 ANQGSEA. The trim removed 7 bases at V and 4 bases at J, leaving 9 bases unmatched. The CDR3 coding sequence is TGCAGCGCCATAACCCGGGACAGGGGCACCGGGGAGCTGTTTTTT. Protein sequence: CSAITRDRGTGELFF.

The chain joins TRBV4-3 to TRBJ2-7, with D hard to call. Trimming took off 3 bases at V and 2 bases at J, with 8 bases between the two ends. This CDR3 has 13 amino acids. The germline gives CDR1 LGHNA, CDR2 YSLEER. Here the CDR3 reads CASSQSVAYEQYF. The CDR3 DNA reads as TGCGCCAGCAGCCAGAGCGTAGCCTACGAGCAGTACTTC.

The CDR3 nucleotides are TGTGCCAGCAGCCCATATAGCGGGAGCTACGAGCAGTACTTC. This encodes CASSPYSGSYEQYF. The rearrangement uses TRBV5-4 and TRBJ2-7, with 9 bases fitting TRBD2. V trimming: 4 bases; J trimming: 3 bases; junction bases outside the gene matches: 5. The CDR3 runs 14 residues. Germline V gives CDR1 SGHNT, CDR2 YYREEE (reference sequence).

The J gene is TRBJ2-5, the V gene TRBV5-1; D remains unclear. The V gene lost 0 bases and the J gene lost 3 bases, with 9 bases spanning the gap. The germline gives CDR1 SGHRS, CDR2 YFSETQ. This CDR3 region has 14 residues. This chain's CDR3 is CASSLDSTEETQYF. Here the CDR3 DNA reads TGCGCCAGCAGCTTGGACAGCACCGAAGAGACCCAGTACTTC.

V is TRBV7-2 and J is TRBJ1-5, with D perhaps TRBD1 (6 bases). With 0 bases removed from V and 2 bases from J, the gap between germline ends came to 11 bases. There are 16 residues in the CDR3. The germline V gene has CDR1 SGHTA and CDR2 FQGNSA. This chain's CDR3 is CASSLAGGVGNQPQHF. CDR3 nucleotides: TGTGCCAGCAGCTTAGCAGGGGGGGTGGGCAATCAGCCCCAGCATTTT.

The rearrangement uses TRBV1 and TRBJ1-2; the table's D call of TRBD1 was not tested on the DNA. TRBV1 is a pseudogene segment. This CDR3 has 17 residues. CDR3 protein: CTSSHWVQGSVDYGYTF. In DNA, the CDR3 is TGCACCAGCAGCCATTGGGTACAGGGGTCAGTGGACTATGGCTACACCTTC.

The genes are TRBV7-8 and TRBJ2-7, with D possibly TRBD2 on 6 matching bases. The V and J ends lost 2 bases and 0 bases respectively, with 14 bases between them. CDR3 length equals 16 residues. The germline gives CDR1 SGHVS, CDR2 FQNEAQ. The CDR3 sequence: CASSLMGGMTSYEQYF. CDR3 coding DNA: TGTGCCAGCAGCTTAATGGGCGGGATGACCTCCTACGAGCAGTACTTC.